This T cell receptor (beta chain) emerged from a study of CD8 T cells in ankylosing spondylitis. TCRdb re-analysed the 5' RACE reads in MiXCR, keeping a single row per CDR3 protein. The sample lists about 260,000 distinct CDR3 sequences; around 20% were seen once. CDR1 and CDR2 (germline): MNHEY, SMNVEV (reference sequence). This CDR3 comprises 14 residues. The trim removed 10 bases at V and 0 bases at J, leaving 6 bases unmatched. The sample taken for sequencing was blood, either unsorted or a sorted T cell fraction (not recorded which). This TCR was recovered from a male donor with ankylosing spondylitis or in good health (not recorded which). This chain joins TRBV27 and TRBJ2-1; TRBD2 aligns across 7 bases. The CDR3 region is CATTAGRSYNEQFF. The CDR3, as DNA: TGTGCCACCACAGCGGGACGCTCCTACAATGAGCAGTTCTTC.